Only one count was recorded for the clone carrying this TCR beta chain. This sample was taken from a study of blood T cell repertoires in COVID-19. At the level of the study: The United States, Italy and Spain were the sources of the acute and convalescent COVID-19 samples.

Methods used by the authors: Amplification of reference gene primers provided the estimated nucleated cell counts. Method: immunoSEQ multiplex PCR; TCRdb's copy keeps in-frame clones and lacks some. Clonal size and the V and J genes are those of that table, whereas D and trimming came from the DNA. This table has about 150,000 clones, 78% appearing once. Unmatched junction bases numbered 6, after V lost 0 bases and J lost 5 bases. CDR3 length: 15 amino acids. The germline CDR1 and CDR2 sequences are GTSNPN and SVGIG (reference sequence). Clinical histories supplied by participants themselves formed the basis of cohort assignment.

The receptor was derived from a woman aged 50 to 60 who had recovered from COVID-19. The V call is TRBV30, the J call TRBJ1-3; 8 bases line up with TRBD1. Sequenced sample: PBMCs or T cells enriched from blood (not recorded which). CDR3 protein: CAWSVRRGLRNTIYF. DNA for the CDR3: TGTGCCTGGAGTGTACGCAGGGGGCTTAGAAACACCATATATTTT. Based on the CDR3 plus reference TRBV30 and TRBJ1-3, the full variable domain is SQTIHQWPATLVQPVGSPLSLECTVEGTSNPNLYWYRQAAGRGLQLLFYSVGIGQISSEVPQNLSASRPQDRQFILSSKKLLLSDSGFYLCAWSVRRGLRNTIYFGEGSWLTVV.